Each of the 8 T cell receptor beta chains below was sequenced from the same sample in a study of shared clonotypes between healthy human individuals. Produced via immunoSEQ multiplex PCR; TCRdb's table is partial and in-frame only. The table has around 2.1 million clones, approximately 96% seen once. Source material: naive CD4+ T cells sorted from blood. The subset here: CD45RA+ positively selected. These receptors were obtained from a man between 18 and 35 years old in good health.

The chain couples TRBV29-1 to TRBJ2-1; the D gene is possibly TRBD2 (5 bases). Deletions cut 1 base from V and 5 bases from J, with 15 bases between. Per germline, CDR1 SQVTM and CDR2 ANQGSEA. The CDR3 sequence is 15 residues long. CDR3 protein: CSVEALSGPNNEQFF. In DNA form, the CDR3 reads TGCAGCGTTGAAGCTTTGAGCGGCCCAAACAATGAGCAGTTCTTC.

The V and J genes are TRBV30 and TRBJ2-1, with D uncertain. Germline V gene lookup returns CDR1 GTSNPN and CDR2 SVGIG (reference sequence). Trimming removed 4 bases from V and 4 bases from J, with 8 bases in between. The CDR3 covers 12 residues. The CDR3 DNA is TGTGCCTGGAAAACGGAGTACAATGAGCAGTTCTTC. Protein: CAWKTEYNEQFF.

This chain uses TRBV7-9 with TRBJ2-6; D is unresolved. The germline CDR1 and CDR2 sequences are SEHNR and FQNEAQ (reference sequence). Trimming pared 6 bases from V and 3 bases from J, leaving 6 bases between. This CDR3 is built from 13 residues. This chain's CDR3 is CASRLNGANVLTF. The CDR3 DNA follows: TGTGCCAGCAGGCTAAATGGGGCCAACGTCCTGACTTTC.

The V gene is TRBV9, the J gene TRBJ2-2; no definite D call. Trimming stripped 4 bases from V and 6 bases from J, with 10 bases between. In germline, CDR1 is SGDLS, CDR2 YYNGEE. The CDR3 totals 13 residues. The CDR3 DNA sequence: TGTGCCAGCAGCACCCACGTCGCCGGGGAGCTGTTTTTT. Its translation is CASSTHVAGELFF.

This chain links TRBV19 with TRBJ2-1; 12 nucleotides line up with TRBD2. The CDR3 extends over 18 amino acids. The V and J ends lost 3 bases and 4 bases, in that order; junction bases with no gene match: 10. CDR1 and CDR2 from the germline V gene are LNHDA and SQIVND (reference sequence). The CDR3 DNA reads as TGTGCCAGTAGTATTGGACTAGCGGGGTCCCGCGGGTACAATGAGCAGTTCTTC. Translation gives CASSIGLAGSRGYNEQFF.

Comments on this clone: Other DNA sequences within the sample encode an identical CDR3. The chain employs TRBV9 and TRBJ2-3, with TRBD2 matching over 11 bases. The CDR3 runs to 15 residues. Trimming at V came to 5 bases and at J to 3 bases, leaving 5 bases not matched to a gene. CDR1 SGDLS and CDR2 YYNGEE come from the germline V gene. The CDR3 protein is CASSETSGSTDTQYF. In DNA form, the CDR3 reads TGTGCCAGCAGTGAAACTAGCGGGAGTACAGATACGCAGTATTTT.

This sequence joins TRBV10-1 and TRBJ1-5; 8 bases line up with TRBD1. V dropped 3 bases and J dropped 6; count of bases not matched to a gene: 10. CDR1 WNHNN and CDR2 SYGVQD come from the germline V gene (reference sequence). The CDR3 is 16 residues long. CDR3 protein: CASSESRGQVGQPQHF. Here the CDR3 DNA reads TGCGCCAGCAGTGAAAGTAGGGGACAGGTGGGTCAGCCCCAGCATTTT.

The chain recombines TRBV6-6 with TRBJ1-1; 7 bases are a match to TRBD1. The J segment lost 8 bases and the V segment lost 7 bases, leaving 4 bases of the junction unmatched. Germline assignment: CDR1 MNHNY and CDR2 SVGAGI (reference sequence). This CDR3 contains 11 residues. CDR3 DNA sequence: TGTGCCAGCATTGACAGGGAAGAAGCTTTCTTT. This gives the protein CASIDREEAFF.